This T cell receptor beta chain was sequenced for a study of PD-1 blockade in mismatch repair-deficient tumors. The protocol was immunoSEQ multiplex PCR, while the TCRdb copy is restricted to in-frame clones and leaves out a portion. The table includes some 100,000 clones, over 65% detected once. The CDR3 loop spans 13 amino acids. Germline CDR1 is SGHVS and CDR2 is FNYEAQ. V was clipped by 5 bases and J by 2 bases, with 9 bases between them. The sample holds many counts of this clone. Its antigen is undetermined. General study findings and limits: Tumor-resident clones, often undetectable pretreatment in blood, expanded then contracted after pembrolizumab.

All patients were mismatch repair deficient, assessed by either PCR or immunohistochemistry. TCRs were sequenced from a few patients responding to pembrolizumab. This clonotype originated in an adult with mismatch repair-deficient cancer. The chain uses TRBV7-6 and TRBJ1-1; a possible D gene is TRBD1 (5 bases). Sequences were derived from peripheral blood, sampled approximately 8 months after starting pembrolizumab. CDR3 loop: CASSAGGNTEAFF. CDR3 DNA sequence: TGTGCCAGCAGCGCTGGGGGTAACACTGAAGCTTTCTTT.